This TCR beta chain appears in the sequencing data of a study of cytomegalovirus exposure and HLA in healthy donors. Comment on this clone: A junction end diverges from the germline sequence, so it may reflect a read error.

Amplification used 60 Vbeta primers and 13 Jbeta primers. The repertoire was sequenced with immunoSEQ multiplex PCR; TCRdb's copy has only in-frame clones and lacks some. This sample carries 130,000 to 150,000 clones, almost 80% of them seen once, and the ten largest clones take around 7.1%. The CDR3 contains 12 residues. Germline values: CDR1 SEHNR, CDR2 FQNEAQ (reference sequence). The sequencing input was PBMCs. This receptor was identified in a woman between 35 and 50 years old in good health and CMV-seropositive. The V gene is TRBV7-9, the J gene TRBJ2-2, with D unresolved. The CDR3, as DNA: TGTTCCAGCAGCTTCGGCACCGGGGAGCTGTTTTTT. Residues: CSSSFGTGELFF.